A single T cell receptor beta chain is shown here with its context. Its antigen remains unidentified. Sequencing used immunoSEQ multiplex PCR; TCRdb keeps in-frame clones, though not all of them. The repertoire includes roughly 350,000 clones, roughly 90% of them detected once, and roughly 5% sits in the top ten. The sample is drawn from a study of Ad26.COV2.S vaccination and SARS-CoV-2 variants. Overall study context: Vaccine-arm donor from the placebo-controlled COV1001 Ad26.COV2.S trial. Intramuscular Ad26.COV2.S at 5x10^10 or 1x10^11 viral particles.

The treatment: 15 to 20 received Ad26.COV2.S at low or high dose, single or two shots; about 5 received placebo; per-sample allocation not given. The samples date from day 63 after the first vaccine or placebo injection. Wuhan-strain SARS-CoV-2 spike was expressed by the Ad26 vector that made up the vaccine. Overall study results and limits: Measurements of TCR breadth and depth may have given underestimates of the total T cell responses.

CDR3 length equals 12 residues. Germline CDR1 reads SQVTM; CDR2 reads ANQGSEA. Trimming took off 6 bases at V and 4 bases at J, with 12 bases between the two ends. The sample was peripheral blood, taken in a trial of Ad26.COV2.S vaccine versus placebo. This sequence was found in a person between 18 and 65 years old who received the Ad26.COV2.S COVID-19 vaccine or a placebo. V is TRBV29-1 and J is TRBJ1-1, with D possibly being TRBD1 (5 bases). CDR3 nucleotide sequence: TGCAGCGTCCGCCAAGGGACCACTGAAGCTTTCTTT. Its protein is CSVRQGTTEAFF.